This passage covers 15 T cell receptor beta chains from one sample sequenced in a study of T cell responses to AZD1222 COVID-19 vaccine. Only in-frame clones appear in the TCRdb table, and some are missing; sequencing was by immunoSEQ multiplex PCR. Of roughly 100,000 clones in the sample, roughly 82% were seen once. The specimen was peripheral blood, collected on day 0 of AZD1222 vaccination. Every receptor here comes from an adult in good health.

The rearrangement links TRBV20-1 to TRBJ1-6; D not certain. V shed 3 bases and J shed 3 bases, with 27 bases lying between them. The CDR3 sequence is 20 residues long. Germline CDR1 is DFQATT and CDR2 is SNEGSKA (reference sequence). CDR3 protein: CSASGFRRVVFGNYNSPLHF. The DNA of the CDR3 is TGCAGTGCTAGTGGATTCCGACGGGTGGTTTTCGGTAACTATAATTCACCCCTCCACTTT.

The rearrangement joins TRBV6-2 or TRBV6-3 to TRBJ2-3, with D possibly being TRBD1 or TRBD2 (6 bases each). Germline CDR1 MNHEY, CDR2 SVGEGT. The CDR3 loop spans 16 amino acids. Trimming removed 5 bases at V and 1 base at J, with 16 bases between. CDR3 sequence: CASSKTLGGGTDTQYF. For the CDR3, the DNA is TGTGCCAGCAGTAAAACATTGGGGGGCGGCACAGATACGCAGTATTTT.

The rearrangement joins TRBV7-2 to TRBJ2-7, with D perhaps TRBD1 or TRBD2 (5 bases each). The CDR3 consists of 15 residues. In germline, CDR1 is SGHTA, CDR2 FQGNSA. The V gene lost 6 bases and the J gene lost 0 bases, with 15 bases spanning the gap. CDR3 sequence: CASSQAGTASYEQYF. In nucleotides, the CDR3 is TGTGCCAGCAGTCAAGCCGGGACGGCCTCCTACGAGCAGTACTTC.

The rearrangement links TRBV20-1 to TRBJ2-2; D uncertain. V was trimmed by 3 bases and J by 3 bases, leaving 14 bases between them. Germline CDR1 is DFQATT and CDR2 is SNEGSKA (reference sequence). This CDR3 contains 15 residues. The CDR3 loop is CSASRADVHTGELFF. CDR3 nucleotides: TGCAGTGCTAGTCGGGCAGACGTACACACCGGGGAGCTGTTTTTT.

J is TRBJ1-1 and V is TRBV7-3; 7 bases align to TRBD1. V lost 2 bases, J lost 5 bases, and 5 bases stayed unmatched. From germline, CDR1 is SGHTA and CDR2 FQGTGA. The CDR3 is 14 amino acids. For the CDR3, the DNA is TGTGCCAGCAGCTTAGCAGGGGGGGTGACTGAAGCTTTCTTT. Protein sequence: CASSLAGGVTEAFF.

In DNA form, the CDR3 reads TGTGCCAGTAGTATAATAGGGGGTGAGACCCAGTACTTC. This gives the protein CASSIIGGETQYF. The rearrangement links TRBV19 to TRBJ2-5; D is possibly TRBD1 (6 bases). The V and J ends lost 2 bases and 5 bases respectively, with 9 bases between them. Per germline, CDR1 LNHDA and CDR2 SQIVND (reference sequence). This CDR3 is built from 13 residues.

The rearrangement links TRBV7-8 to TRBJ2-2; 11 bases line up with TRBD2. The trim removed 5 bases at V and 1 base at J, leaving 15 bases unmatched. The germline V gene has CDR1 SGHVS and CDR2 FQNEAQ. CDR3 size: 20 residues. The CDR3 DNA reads TGTGCCAGCAGCACACCACTCGGTGGTAGCGGGGGGGAGAACACCGGGGAGCTGTTTTTT. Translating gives CASSTPLGGSGGENTGELFF.

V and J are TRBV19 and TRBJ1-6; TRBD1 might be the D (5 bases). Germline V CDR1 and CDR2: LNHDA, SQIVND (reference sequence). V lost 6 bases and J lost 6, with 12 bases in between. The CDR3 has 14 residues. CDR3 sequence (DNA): TGTGCCAGTAGGTTCCAGGGCGGTAATTCACCCCTCCACTTT. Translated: CASRFQGGNSPLHF.

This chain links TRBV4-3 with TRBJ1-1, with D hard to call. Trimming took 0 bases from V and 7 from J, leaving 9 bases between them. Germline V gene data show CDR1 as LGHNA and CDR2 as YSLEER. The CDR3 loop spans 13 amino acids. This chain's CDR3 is CASSQDTWGEAFF. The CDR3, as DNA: TGCGCCAGCAGCCAAGATACGTGGGGTGAAGCTTTCTTT.

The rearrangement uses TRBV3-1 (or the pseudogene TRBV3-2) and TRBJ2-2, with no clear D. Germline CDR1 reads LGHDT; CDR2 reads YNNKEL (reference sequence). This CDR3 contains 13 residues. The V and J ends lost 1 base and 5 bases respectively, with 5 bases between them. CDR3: CASSQVLTGELFF. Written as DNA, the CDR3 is TGTGCCAGCAGCCAAGTCCTGACCGGGGAGCTGTTTTTT.

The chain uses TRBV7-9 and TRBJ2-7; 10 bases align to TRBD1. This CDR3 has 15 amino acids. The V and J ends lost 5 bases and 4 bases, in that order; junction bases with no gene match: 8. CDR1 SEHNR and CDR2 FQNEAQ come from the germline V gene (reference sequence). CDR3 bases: TGTGCCAGCAGCCCCACCGGGACAGGGGTGTACGAGCAGTACTTC. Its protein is CASSPTGTGVYEQYF.

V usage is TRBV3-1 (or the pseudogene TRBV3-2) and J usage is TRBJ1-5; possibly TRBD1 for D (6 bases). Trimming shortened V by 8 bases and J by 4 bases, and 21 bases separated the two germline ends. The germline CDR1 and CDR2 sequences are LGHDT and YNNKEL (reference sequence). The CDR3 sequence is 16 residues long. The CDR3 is CASVHPTGTSNQPQHF. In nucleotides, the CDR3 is TGTGCCAGCGTACACCCGACCGGGACATCTAATCAGCCCCAGCATTTT.

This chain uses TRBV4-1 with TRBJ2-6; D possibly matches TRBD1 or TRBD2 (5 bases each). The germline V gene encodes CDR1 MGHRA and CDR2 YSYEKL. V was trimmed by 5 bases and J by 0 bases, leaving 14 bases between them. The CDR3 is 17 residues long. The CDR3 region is CASSSPGRTSGANVLTF. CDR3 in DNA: TGCGCCAGCAGCTCCCCGGGACGGACCTCTGGGGCCAACGTCCTGACTTTC.

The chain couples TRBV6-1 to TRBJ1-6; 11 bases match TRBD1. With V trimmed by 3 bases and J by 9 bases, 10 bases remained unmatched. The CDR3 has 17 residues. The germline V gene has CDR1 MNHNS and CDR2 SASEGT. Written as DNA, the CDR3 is TGTGCCAGCAGTGACGGCCCGGGACAGGGGGGCAGTTCACCCCTCCACTTT. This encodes CASSDGPGQGGSSPLHF.

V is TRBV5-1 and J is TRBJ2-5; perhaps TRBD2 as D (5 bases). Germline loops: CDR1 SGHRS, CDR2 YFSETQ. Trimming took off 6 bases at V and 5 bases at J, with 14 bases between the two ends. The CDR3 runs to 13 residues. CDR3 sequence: CASTFSGFETQYF. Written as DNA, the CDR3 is TGCGCCAGCACTTTTTCGGGGTTTGAGACCCAGTACTTC.